The entry that follows covers one T cell receptor (beta chain) sequence. This clonotype was found a few times. What this receptor recognizes is not known. No clone much larger than this one lies a single base away; base qualities are absent. The germline V gene gives CDR1 as SGHTA and CDR2 as FQGNSA. Spanning cysteine to phenylalanine, the CDR3 consists of 16 amino acids. This entry keeps only the CDR3 DNA: 48 bases, framed from base 1. The junction carries 16 bases between V and J, which are trimmed by 1 base and 6 bases respectively. This sample stems from a study of T-cell memory formation after mild COVID-19 (dated by TCRdb to about 2021). For the wider study: Most TCR sequence clusters were specific to one of the two donors. In a couple of donors, T-cell clones that expanded and contracted after mild COVID-19 were tracked by sequencing TCRalpha and TCRbeta repertoires over time. Two young, previously healthy adult volunteers made up the cohort, one male and one female. Broader findings and caveats from the paper: Only two mild cases were covered in the study, and larger cohorts including severe cases with pre-infection samples were considered necessary. The second-wave clones that peaked on day 37 were not confirmed to be SARS-CoV-2 specific. Balanced CD4/CD8 phenotypes were observed for clones contracting from day 15 to 85, whereas a bias towards CD4+ was observed for a second wave of clones expanding from day 15 to 37. Contracting CD4+ clones turned up mainly in the CM and EM memory subsets, whereas EMRA was where CD8+ clones were enriched. Some responding clones were found in pre-infection memory, which suggests that pre-existing cross-reactive memory T cells took part in the SARS-CoV-2 response.

The instrument was an Illumina NovaSeq 6000. TCRalpha and TCRbeta cDNA libraries were constructed by 5'RACE with constant-segment primers, with sample barcodes and unique molecular identifiers being introduced. Trizol reagent was used to extract RNA from every sample. Library amplification was performed in two PCR steps, and a second sample barcode and Illumina TruSeq adapters were introduced in the second step. Libraries were sequenced on an Illumina NovaSeq with 2 x 150 bp paired-end reads. The paper's processing steps were these. Reads were demultiplexed and collapsed into UMI-guided consensus sequences with migec v1.2.7. Using mixcr v2.1.11, UMI consensuses were aligned to TRA and TRB V and J templates and then assembled into clonotypes. A clonotype was counted as expanded or contracted only if both edgeR and NoisET called the change significant, with noise models trained on biological replicates. For edgeR calls, the cutoffs were a false discovery rate-adjusted p below 0.01 and a log2 fold-change threshold of 1. As an exploratory analysis of dynamics, max-normalized trajectories of the 1000 most abundant clonotypes were examined with PCA combined with hierarchical clustering. The CD4 or CD8 phenotype of responding clones was assigned using the separately sequenced CD4+ and CD8+ repertoires. TCRdb applied fastp at Q25 and MiXCR to the public reads, then kept only in-frame beta chains. Entries are consolidated by CDR3 protein sequence, retaining the most common genes and DNA. Here the V and J calls rest on TCRdb's processing, not on the authors' analysis. Present in this sample are around 200,000 distinct CDR3 sequences, around 26% of which were seen just once. The ten largest clones capture over 9.5% of the sample.

Ficoll-Paque density gradient centrifugation was the method used to isolate PBMCs. The clonotype comes from an adult woman who had mild COVID-19 (a few samples of this study predate the infection). The sample titles of this study are shuffled in the database, so cell type and time point are left out; the donor was told from shared clones. Sequencing input: PBMCs or a T cell subset sorted from them (not recorded which). Recombination connected TRBV7-2 to TRBJ2-1; the D gene cannot be resolved reliably. The DNA sequence is as follows: TGTGCCAGCAGCTTAGTTCCCAGAGCCCATCTCAATGAGCAGTTCTTC. This encodes CASSLVPRAHLNEQFF.